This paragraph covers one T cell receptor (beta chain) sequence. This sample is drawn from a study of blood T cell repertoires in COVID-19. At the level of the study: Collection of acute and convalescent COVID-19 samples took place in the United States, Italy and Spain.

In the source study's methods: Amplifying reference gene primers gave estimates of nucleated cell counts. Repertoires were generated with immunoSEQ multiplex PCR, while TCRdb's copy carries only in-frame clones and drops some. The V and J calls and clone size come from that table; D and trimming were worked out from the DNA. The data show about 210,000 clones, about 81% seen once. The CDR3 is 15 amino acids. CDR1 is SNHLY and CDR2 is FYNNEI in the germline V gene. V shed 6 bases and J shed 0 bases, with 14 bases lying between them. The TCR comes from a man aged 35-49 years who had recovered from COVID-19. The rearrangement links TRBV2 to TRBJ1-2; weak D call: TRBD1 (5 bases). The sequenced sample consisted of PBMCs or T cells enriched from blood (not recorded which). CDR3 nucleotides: TGTGCCAGCAGGCCCAGACAGAACCCTAACTATGGCTACACCTTC. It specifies CASRPRQNPNYGYTF.